In this sample, the clone carrying this T cell receptor beta chain turned up many times. What it recognizes is unknown. The data belong to a study of blood T cells in healthy people across ages. Study background: About one barcoded beta molecule per two T cells was captured by template switching.

A second PCR, run for roughly 7 to 12 cycles, used a sample-barcoded 5' primer plus a J-beta primer mix. TCRdb passed the 5' RACE reads through MiXCR, listing each CDR3 protein once. Among about 640,000 distinct CDR3 sequences listed, under 30% were seen once. General study findings and limits: PBMCs were not sorted, which prevented a conclusive comparison of naive versus antigen-experienced cells.

Deletions cut 3 bases from V and 5 bases from J, with 14 bases between. The CDR3 runs 15 residues. From germline, CDR1 is MNHEY and CDR2 SVGEGT. Donors ranged from roughly 6 to 90 years old and were healthy Caucasians in Russia. The V and J genes are TRBV6-2 or TRBV6-3 and TRBJ2-1; D possibly uses TRBD1 or TRBD2 (5 bases each). The TCR comes from a woman of 80 years or more in good health. Sequencing input: blood. The CDR3 sequence is CASSYWGSRDNEQFF. The CDR3 coding sequence is TGTGCCAGCAGTTATTGGGGGTCCCGAGACAATGAGCAGTTCTTC.